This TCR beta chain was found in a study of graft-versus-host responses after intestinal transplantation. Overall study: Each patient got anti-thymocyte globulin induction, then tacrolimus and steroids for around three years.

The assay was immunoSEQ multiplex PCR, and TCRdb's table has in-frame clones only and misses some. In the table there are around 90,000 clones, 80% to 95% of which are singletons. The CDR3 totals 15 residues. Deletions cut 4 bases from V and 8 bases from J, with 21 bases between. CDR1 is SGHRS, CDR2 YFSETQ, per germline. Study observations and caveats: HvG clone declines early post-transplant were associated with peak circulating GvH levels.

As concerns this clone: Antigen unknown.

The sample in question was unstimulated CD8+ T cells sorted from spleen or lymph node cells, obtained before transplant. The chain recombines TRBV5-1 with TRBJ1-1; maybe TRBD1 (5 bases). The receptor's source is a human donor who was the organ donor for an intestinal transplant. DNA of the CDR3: TGCGCCAGCAGCCTTGACAGAGCCCCGCGCTGGGAAGCTTTCTTT. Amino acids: CASSLDRAPRWEAFF.